Listed here are 5 T cell receptor beta chains from one sample, sequenced in a study of blood T cell repertoires in COVID-19. Measured with immunoSEQ multiplex PCR; TCRdb has only the in-frame clones, and not every one. The sample lists fewer than 110,000 clones; 84% were seen once. Sequencing was done on a sample of peripheral blood. These receptors were collected from a human donor in a cohort sampled during active or convalescent COVID-19.

This chain connects TRBV4-1 to TRBJ1-5; D is possibly TRBD1 (6 bases). The CDR3 contains 16 residues. Germline values: CDR1 MGHRA, CDR2 YSYEKL. Trimming left V 1 base short and J 5 bases short, with 15 bases between. CDR3: CASSQAGALPDQPQHF. Written as DNA, the CDR3 is TGCGCCAGCAGCCAAGCAGGGGCCCTCCCGGATCAGCCCCAGCATTTT.

The genes are TRBV30 and TRBJ1-2; D not certain. Trimming took off 3 bases at V and 3 bases at J, with 11 bases between the two ends. Looked up from germline, CDR1 is GTSNPN and CDR2 is SVGIG (reference sequence). There are 13 residues in the CDR3. The CDR3 DNA reads as TGTGCCTGGAGCGATTACCGGGACTATGGCTACACCTTC. Translated: CAWSDYRDYGYTF.

The chain links TRBV7-9 to TRBJ1-5, with D unresolved. V shed 0 bases and J shed 6 bases, with 6 bases lying between them. Germline values: CDR1 SEHNR, CDR2 FQNEAQ (reference sequence). The CDR3 totals 13 residues. CDR3 residues: CASSLARGQPQHF. Here the CDR3 DNA reads TGTGCCAGCAGCTTAGCGCGAGGTCAGCCCCAGCATTTT. Filled out from reference TRBV7-9 and TRBJ1-5, the complete variable domain reads DTGVSQNPRHKITKRGQNVTFRCDPISEHNRLYWYRQTLGQGPEFLTYFQNEAQLEKSRLLSDRFSAERPKGSFSTLEIQRTEQGDSAMYLCASSLARGQPQHFGDGTRLSIL.

The chain links TRBV6-2 or TRBV6-3 to TRBJ2-2, with TRBD2 matching 11 bases. CDR1 MNHEY and CDR2 SVGEGT come from the germline V gene. The CDR3 is 16 amino acids. V trimming: 0 bases; J trimming: 4 bases; junction bases outside the gene matches: 1. The CDR3 coding sequence is TGTGCCAGCAGTTACTCCGGACTAGCGGGCACCGGGGAGCTGTTTTTT. This sequence encodes CASSYSGLAGTGELFF.

This clone was found a few times. The gene calls are TRBV2 and TRBJ1-4, with D tentatively TRBD1 (5 bases). Trimming left V 9 bases short and J 0 bases short, with 8 bases between. The CDR3 length is 13 residues. Germline V gene data show CDR1 as SNHLY and CDR2 as FYNNEI. As DNA, the CDR3 is TGTGCCAGATCGACAGCAACTAATGAAAAACTGTTTTTT. Protein product: CARSTATNEKLFF. The complete variable domain, with remaining parts taken from reference TRBV2 and TRBJ1-4, reads EPEVTQTPSHQVTQMGQEVILRCVPISNHLYFYWYRQILGQKVEFLVSFYNNEISEKSEIFDDQFSVERPDGSNFTLKIRSTKLEDSAMYFCARSTATNEKLFFGSGTQLSVL.